The 10 T cell receptor beta chains below all came from one sample that was sequenced in a study of response to subunit inactivated influenza vaccine. In TCRdb, the RT-PCR reads were re-called with MiXCR into one record per CDR3 protein. The data show 650,000 to 800,000 distinct CDR3 sequences, around 18% seen once. The starting material was PBMCs from blood, obtained less than 6 days after vaccination. The receptors were sampled from a man aged 45-60 years who received an inactivated influenza vaccine.

In its sample, this clonotype was seen many times. The V call is TRBV29-1, the J call TRBJ2-5; no clear D gene. The length of the CDR3 is 13 residues. Trimming removed 0 bases from V and 3 bases from J, with 8 bases in between. Per the germline V gene, CDR1 is SQVTM and CDR2 is ANQGSEA. The CDR3 here is CSVEDLSEETQYF. The DNA for the CDR3 is TGCAGCGTTGAAGATCTTTCGGAAGAGACCCAGTACTTC.

The V and J genes are TRBV7-8 and TRBJ2-7; D is unresolved. V lost 5 bases and J 3 bases, leaving 14 bases between the germline ends. This CDR3 is built from 14 residues. Germline V gene lookup returns CDR1 SGHVS and CDR2 FQNEAQ. CDR3 protein: CASSPGIQVYEQYF. The CDR3 nucleotides read TGTGCCAGCAGCCCGGGCATTCAGGTCTACGAGCAGTACTTC.

The chain recombines TRBV7-8 with TRBJ2-7, with D uncertain. The CDR3 totals 14 residues. Trimming pared 5 bases from V and 2 bases from J, leaving 13 bases between. CDR1 and CDR2 from the germline V gene are SGHVS and FQNEAQ. CDR3: CASSSRTNPYEQYF. CDR3 in DNA: TGTGCCAGCAGCAGCCGGACCAACCCCTACGAGCAGTACTTC.

This clonotype has more than one count but fewer than ten. V is TRBV5-1 and J is TRBJ2-3; D is ambiguous. The germline gives CDR1 SGHRS, CDR2 YFSETQ. The CDR3 runs 14 residues. V lost 5 bases, J lost 0 bases, and 10 bases lay in between. The CDR3 bases are TGCGCCAGCAGTATAGGAAGTAGCACAGATACGCAGTATTTT. It is translated as CASSIGSSTDTQYF.

The rearrangement links TRBV3-1 to TRBJ2-1; D call uncertain. CDR1 LGHDT and CDR2 YNNKEL come from the germline V gene (reference sequence). The CDR3 contains 17 residues. V lost 0 bases and J 0 bases, leaving 12 bases between the germline ends. The CDR3 bases are TGTGCCAGCAGCCAAGAATTGACACTCAGCTCCTACAATGAGCAGTTCTTC. This codes for CASSQELTLSSYNEQFF.

This clonotype has only a few counts. The V gene is TRBV20-1, the J gene TRBJ2-7; tentatively, D is TRBD1 (6 bases). Looked up from germline, CDR1 is DFQATT and CDR2 is SNEGSKA (reference sequence). The CDR3 sequence is 16 residues long. Trimming pared 5 bases from V and 4 bases from J, leaving 24 bases between. The CDR3 here is CSALTSRDIWVYEQYF. CDR3 sequence (DNA): TGCAGTGCTCTCACCTCCCGGGACATATGGGTGTACGAGCAGTACTTC.

This clonotype was found many times. This chain uses TRBV27 with TRBJ2-1; TRBD2 matches 14 bases. After removal of 6 bases from V and 4 bases from J, the junction contained 5 bases not matched to a gene. The V gene's germline CDR1 is MNHEY and CDR2 SMNVEV (reference sequence). The CDR3 spans 16 residues. The DNA of the CDR3 is TGTGCCAGCAGCTCCGGGACTAGCGGGAGTTACAATGAGCAGTTCTTC. It specifies CASSSGTSGSYNEQFF.

The chain links TRBV14 to TRBJ2-2; D perhaps matches TRBD1 (6 bases). Germline assignment: CDR1 SGHDN and CDR2 FVKESK. With 6 bases removed from V and 7 bases from J, the gap between germline ends came to 15 bases. The CDR3 runs to 14 residues. This chain's CDR3 is CASSYRVVGGELFF. For the CDR3, the DNA is TGTGCCAGCAGTTACAGGGTGGTCGGCGGGGAGCTGTTTTTT.

The genes are TRBV5-1 and TRBJ2-1; 10 nucleotides agree with TRBD2. Germline lookup yields CDR1 SGHRS and CDR2 YFSETQ. Losses at the gene ends were 4 bases for V and 6 bases for J; bases not matched to a gene: 10. This CDR3 is 16 amino acids long. CDR3 sequence reads: CASSLTLAGEGNEQFF. The DNA for the CDR3 is TGCGCCAGCAGCCTAACCCTAGCGGGAGAGGGCAATGAGCAGTTCTTC.

The chain links TRBV6-1 to TRBJ2-5; the D gene is possibly TRBD2 (5 bases). Trimming took off 8 bases at V and 4 bases at J, with 20 bases between the two ends. CDR1 and CDR2 from the germline V gene are MNHNS and SASEGT. The CDR3 extends over 15 amino acids. CDR3 protein: CASATPLGERETQYF. For the CDR3, the DNA is TGTGCCAGCGCGACCCCACTTGGGGAGCGAGAGACCCAGTACTTC.